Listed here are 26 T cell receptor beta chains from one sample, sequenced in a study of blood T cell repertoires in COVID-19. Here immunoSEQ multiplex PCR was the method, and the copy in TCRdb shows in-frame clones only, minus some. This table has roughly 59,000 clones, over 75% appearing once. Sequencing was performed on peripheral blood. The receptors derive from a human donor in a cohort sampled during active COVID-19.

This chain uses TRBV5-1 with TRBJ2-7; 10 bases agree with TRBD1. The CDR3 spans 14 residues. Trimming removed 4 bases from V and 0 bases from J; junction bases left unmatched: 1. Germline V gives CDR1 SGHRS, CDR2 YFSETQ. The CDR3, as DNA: TGCGCCAGCAGCAGGACAGGGGGCTCCTACGAGCAGTACTTC. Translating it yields CASSRTGGSYEQYF.

The CDR3 coding sequence is TGTGCCAGCAGCTTAGTACCGGGGGCCTACGAGCAGTACTTC. It yields the protein CASSLVPGAYEQYF. The V and J genes are TRBV7-2 and TRBJ2-7; tentatively, D is TRBD2 (6 bases). The CDR3 spans 14 residues. V dropped 1 base and J dropped 2 bases, with 9 bases sitting between them. Germline CDR1 SGHTA, CDR2 FQGNSA.

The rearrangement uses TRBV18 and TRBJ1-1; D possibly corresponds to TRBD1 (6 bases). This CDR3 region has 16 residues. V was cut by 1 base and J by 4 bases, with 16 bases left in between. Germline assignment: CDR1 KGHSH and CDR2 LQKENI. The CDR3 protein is CASSPQTLGQSTEAFF. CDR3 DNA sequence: TGTGCCAGCTCACCACAGACCCTAGGACAGAGCACTGAAGCTTTCTTT.

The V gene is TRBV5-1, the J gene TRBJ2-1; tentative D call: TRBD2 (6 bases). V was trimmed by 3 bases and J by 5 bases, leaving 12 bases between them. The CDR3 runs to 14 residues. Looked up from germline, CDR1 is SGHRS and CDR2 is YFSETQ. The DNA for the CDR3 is TGCGCCAGCAGCTGGGGGGACGAGCACAATGAGCAGTTCTTC. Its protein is CASSWGDEHNEQFF.

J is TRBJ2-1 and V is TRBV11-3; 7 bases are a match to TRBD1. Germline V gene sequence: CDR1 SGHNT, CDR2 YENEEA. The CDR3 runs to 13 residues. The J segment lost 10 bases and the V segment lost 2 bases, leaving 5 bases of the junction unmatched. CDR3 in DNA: TGTGCCAGCAGCTTAAAGACAGGGTGGGAGCAGTTCTTC. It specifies CASSLKTGWEQFF.

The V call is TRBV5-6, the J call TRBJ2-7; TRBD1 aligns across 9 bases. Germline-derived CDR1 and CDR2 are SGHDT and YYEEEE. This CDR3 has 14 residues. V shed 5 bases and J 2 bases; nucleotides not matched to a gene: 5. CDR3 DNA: TGTGCCAGCAGGAGACAGGGGGAGCCCTACGAGCAGTACTTC. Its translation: CASRRQGEPYEQYF.

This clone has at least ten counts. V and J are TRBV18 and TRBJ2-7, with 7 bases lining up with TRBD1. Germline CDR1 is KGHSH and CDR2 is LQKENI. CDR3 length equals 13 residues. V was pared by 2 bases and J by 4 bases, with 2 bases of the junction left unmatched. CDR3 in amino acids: CASSPSTGYEQYF. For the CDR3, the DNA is TGTGCCAGCTCACCATCGACAGGGTACGAGCAGTACTTC. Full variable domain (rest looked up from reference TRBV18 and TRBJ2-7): NAGVMQNPRHLVRRRGQEARLRCSPMKGHSHVYWYRQLPEEGLKFMVYLQKENIIDESGMPKERFSAEFPKEGPSILRIQQVVRGDSAAYFCASSPSTGYEQYFGPGTRLTVT.

This CDR3 reads CASSLGGGGTDTQYF. The CDR3 region has the DNA TGTGCCAGCAGTTTGGGGGGAGGAGGCACAGATACGCAGTATTTT. This chain connects TRBV27 to TRBJ2-3; a weak D match, TRBD2 (6 bases). The CDR3 extends over 15 amino acids. V lost 3 bases and J lost 1, with 11 bases in between. Germline assignment: CDR1 MNHEY and CDR2 SMNVEV (reference sequence).

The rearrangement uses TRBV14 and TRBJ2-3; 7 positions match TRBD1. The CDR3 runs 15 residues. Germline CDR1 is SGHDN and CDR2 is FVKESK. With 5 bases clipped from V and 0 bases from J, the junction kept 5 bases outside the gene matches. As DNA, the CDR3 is TGTGCCAGCAGCACAGGGGATACTAGCACAGATACGCAGTATTTT. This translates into CASSTGDTSTDTQYF.

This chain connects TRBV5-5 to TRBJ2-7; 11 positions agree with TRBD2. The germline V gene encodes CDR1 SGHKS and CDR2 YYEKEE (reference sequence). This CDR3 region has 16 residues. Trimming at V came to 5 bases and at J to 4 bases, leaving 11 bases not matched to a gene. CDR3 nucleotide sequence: TGTGCCAGCAGTTCCGATGGGGCTAGCGGGAGGTACGAGCAGTACTTC. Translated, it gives CASSSDGASGRYEQYF. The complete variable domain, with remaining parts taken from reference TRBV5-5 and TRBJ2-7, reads DAGVTQSPTHLIKTRGQQVTLRCSPISGHKSVSWYQQVLGQGPQFIFQYYEKEERGRGNFPDRFSARQFPNYSSELNVNALLLGDSALYLCASSSDGASGRYEQYFGPGTRLTVT.

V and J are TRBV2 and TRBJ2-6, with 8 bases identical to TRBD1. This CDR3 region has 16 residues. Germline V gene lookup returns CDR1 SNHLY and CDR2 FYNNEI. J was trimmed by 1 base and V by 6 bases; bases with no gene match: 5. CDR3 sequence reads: CASSPQGASGANVLTF. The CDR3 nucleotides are TGTGCCAGCAGCCCGCAGGGGGCGTCTGGGGCCAACGTCCTGACTTTC.

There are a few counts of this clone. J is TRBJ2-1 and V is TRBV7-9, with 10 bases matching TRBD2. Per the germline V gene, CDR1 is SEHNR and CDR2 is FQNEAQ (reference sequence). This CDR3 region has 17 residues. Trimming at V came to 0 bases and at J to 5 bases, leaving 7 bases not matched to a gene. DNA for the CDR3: TGTGCCAGCAGCTTAGCGTCCAGCGGGAGGGGAGACAATGAGCAGTTCTTC. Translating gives CASSLASSGRGDNEQFF.

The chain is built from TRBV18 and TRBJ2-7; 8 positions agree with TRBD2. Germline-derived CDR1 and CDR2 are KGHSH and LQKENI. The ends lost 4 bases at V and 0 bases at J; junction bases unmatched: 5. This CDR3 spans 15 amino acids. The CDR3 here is CASSRPGGLSYEQYF. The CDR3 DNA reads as TGTGCCAGCTCACGCCCGGGAGGGCTCTCCTACGAGCAGTACTTC.

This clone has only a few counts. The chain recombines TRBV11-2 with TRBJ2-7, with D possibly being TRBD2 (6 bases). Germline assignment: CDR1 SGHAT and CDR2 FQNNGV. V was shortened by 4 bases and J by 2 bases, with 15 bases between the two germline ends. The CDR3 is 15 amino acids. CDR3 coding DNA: TGTGCCAGCAGCTACGTTGGGGGGACCCCCTACGAGCAGTACTTC. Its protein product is CASSYVGGTPYEQYF.

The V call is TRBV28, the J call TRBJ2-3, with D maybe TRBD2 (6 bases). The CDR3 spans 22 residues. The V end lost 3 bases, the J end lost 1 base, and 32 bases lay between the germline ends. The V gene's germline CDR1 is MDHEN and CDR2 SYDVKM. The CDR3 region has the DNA TGTGCCAGCAGTTTTATCTATTCTAGCGCCCGGACCTCACTAAATGGCACAGATACGCAGTATTTT. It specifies CASSFIYSSARTSLNGTDTQYF.

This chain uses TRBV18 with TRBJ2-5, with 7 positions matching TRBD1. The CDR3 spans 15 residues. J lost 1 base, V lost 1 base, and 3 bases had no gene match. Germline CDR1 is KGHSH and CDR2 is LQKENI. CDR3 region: CASSPLRDSQETQYF. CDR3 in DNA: TGTGCCAGCTCACCACTCCGGGACAGCCAAGAGACCCAGTACTTC.

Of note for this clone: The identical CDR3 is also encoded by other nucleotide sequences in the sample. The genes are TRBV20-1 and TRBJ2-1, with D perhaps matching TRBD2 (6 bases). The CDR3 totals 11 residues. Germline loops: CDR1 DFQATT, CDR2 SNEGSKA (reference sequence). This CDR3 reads CRPGGYNEQFF. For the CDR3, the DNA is TGCAGGCCCGGGGGCTACAATGAGCAGTTCTTC.

CDR3 in amino acids: CASSLGVQPQHF. In nucleotides, the CDR3 is TGTGCCAGCAGCTTAGGCGTCCAGCCCCAGCATTTT. The chain is built from TRBV7-9 and TRBJ1-5; D gene uncertain. This CDR3 is 12 amino acids long. Trimming removed 1 base from V and 7 bases from J, with 5 bases in between. In germline, CDR1 is SEHNR, CDR2 FQNEAQ (reference sequence).

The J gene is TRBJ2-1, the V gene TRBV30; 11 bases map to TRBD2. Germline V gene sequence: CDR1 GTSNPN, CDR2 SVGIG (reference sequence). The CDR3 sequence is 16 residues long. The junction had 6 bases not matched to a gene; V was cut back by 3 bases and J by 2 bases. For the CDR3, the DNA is TGTGCCTGGAGCCTTAGCGGGAGGGGCACCTACAATGAGCAGTTCTTC. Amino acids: CAWSLSGRGTYNEQFF.

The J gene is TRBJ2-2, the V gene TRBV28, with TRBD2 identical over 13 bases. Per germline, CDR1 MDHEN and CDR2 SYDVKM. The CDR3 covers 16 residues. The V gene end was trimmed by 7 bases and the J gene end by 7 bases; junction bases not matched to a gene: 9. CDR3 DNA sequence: TGTGCCAGCACCGGACTAGCGGGAGCTTCGGGCGGGGAGCTGTTTTTT. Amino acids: CASTGLAGASGGELFF.

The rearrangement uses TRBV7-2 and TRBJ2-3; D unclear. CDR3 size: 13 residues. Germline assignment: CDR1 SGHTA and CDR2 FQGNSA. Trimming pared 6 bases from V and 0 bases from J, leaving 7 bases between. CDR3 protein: CASSTASTDTQYF. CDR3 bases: TGTGCCAGCAGTACAGCTAGCACAGATACGCAGTATTTT.

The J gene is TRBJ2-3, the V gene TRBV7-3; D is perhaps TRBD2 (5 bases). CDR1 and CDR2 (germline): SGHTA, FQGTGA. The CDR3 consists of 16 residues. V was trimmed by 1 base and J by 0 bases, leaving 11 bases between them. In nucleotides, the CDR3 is TGTGCCAGCAGCTTAAGTGGCGGGCCTAGCACAGATACGCAGTATTTT. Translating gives CASSLSGGPSTDTQYF.

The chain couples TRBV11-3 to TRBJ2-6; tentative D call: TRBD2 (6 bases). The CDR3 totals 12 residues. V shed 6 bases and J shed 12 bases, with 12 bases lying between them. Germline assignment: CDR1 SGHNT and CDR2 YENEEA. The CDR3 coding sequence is TGTGCCAGCAGTCATTGGGGAGGCGTCCTGACTTTC. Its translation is CASSHWGGVLTF.

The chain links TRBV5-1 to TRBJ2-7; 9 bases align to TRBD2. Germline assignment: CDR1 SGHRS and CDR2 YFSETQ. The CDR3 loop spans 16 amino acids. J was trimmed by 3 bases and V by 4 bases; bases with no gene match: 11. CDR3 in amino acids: CASSPSPTSGLYEQYF. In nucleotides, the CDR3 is TGCGCCAGCAGCCCCTCCCCGACTAGCGGCCTCTACGAGCAGTACTTC.

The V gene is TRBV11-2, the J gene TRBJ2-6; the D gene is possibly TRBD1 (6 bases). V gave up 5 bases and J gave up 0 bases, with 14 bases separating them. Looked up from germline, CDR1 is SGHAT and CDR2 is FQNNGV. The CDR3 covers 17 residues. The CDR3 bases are TGTGCCAGCAGCCTCCGCCCGACAGGCTCTGGGGCCAACGTCCTGACTTTC. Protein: CASSLRPTGSGANVLTF.

CDR3 in amino acids: CASSRITGTTNTGELFF. In DNA form, the CDR3 reads TGTGCCAGCAGTCGGATCACCGGGACTACGAACACCGGGGAGCTGTTTTTT. V gene TRBV27 combines with J gene TRBJ2-2; 7 bases are a match to TRBD2. The CDR3 consists of 17 residues. Germline CDR1 and CDR2: MNHEY and SMNVEV (reference sequence). Trimming cost V 5 bases and J 0 bases; bases outside gene matches: 9.